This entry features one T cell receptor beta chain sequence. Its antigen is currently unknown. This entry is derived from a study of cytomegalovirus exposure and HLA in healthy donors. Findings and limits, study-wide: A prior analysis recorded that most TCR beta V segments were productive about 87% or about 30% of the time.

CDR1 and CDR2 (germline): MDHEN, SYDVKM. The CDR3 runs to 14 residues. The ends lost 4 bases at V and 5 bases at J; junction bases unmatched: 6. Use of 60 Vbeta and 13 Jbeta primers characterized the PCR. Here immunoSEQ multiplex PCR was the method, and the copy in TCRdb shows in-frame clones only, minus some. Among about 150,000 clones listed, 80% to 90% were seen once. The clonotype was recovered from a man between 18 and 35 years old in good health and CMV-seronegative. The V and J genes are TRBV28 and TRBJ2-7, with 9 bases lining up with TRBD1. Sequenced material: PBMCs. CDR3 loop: CASSWGDRGNEQYF. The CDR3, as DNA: TGTGCCAGCAGTTGGGGCGACAGGGGGAACGAGCAGTACTTC. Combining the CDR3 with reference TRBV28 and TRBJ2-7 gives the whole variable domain DVKVTQSSRYLVKRTGEKVFLECVQDMDHENMFWYRQDPGLGLRLIYFSYDVKMKEKGDIPEGYSVSREKKERFSLILESASTNQTSMYLCASSWGDRGNEQYFGPGTRLTVT.